This T cell receptor (beta chain) was identified in a study of blood T cell repertoires in COVID-19. Across the whole study: The origin of the acute and convalescent COVID-19 samples was the United States, Italy and Spain. T cells, B-cell-depleted T cells, or PBMCs supplied cDNA or gDNA.

In germline, CDR1 is LNHDA, CDR2 SQIVND (reference sequence). J gave up 5 bases and V 5 bases, and 7 bases lay outside the gene matches. The CDR3 spans 14 residues. Assay: immunoSEQ multiplex PCR; the TCRdb copy retains only in-frame clones and omits some. The sample consists of 150,000 or so clones, about 81% of them appearing once. This TCR was recovered from a man in his sixties with active or convalescent COVID-19. J is TRBJ2-7 and V is TRBV19; 9 bases match TRBD1. Sequencing was done on a sample of peripheral blood. CDR3 in DNA: TGTGCCAGTAGTCGCGGACAGGGGTTGGACGAGCAGTACTTC. It codes for CASSRGQGLDEQYF.